A selection of T cell receptor beta chains follows, all from one sample in a study of shared clonotypes between healthy human individuals. The repertoire was sequenced with immunoSEQ multiplex PCR; TCRdb's copy has only in-frame clones and lacks some. Of approximately 840,000 clones listed, roughly 96% are singletons. Sequencing was performed on naive CD8+ T cells sorted from blood. The receptors stem from a man aged 25-45 years in good health. CDR3s include the opening cysteine and the closing phenylalanine or tryptophan. The D gene is left open where the match is weak. Not every row has a clone size; where given, it reads once, few, many or a size class.

d_gene	v_gene	abundance	j_gene	CDR3aa	CDR3nt
TRBD1	TRBV11-2	.	TRBJ2-1	CASSAELARQGNEQFF	TGTGCCAGCAGCGCCGAATTAGCCCGACAGGGGAATGAGCAGTTCTTC
.	TRBV9	.	TRBJ2-1	CASSVVPLESYNEQFF	TGTGCCAGCAGCGTAGTCCCCCTCGAATCCTACAATGAGCAGTTCTTC
.	TRBV20-1	.	TRBJ1-1	CSPGSTEAFF	TGCAGTCCAGGGTCCACTGAAGCTTTCTTT
TRBD2	TRBV7-9	once	TRBJ2-1	CAAVREGSDEQFF	TGTGCCGCTGTTCGGGAGGGTTCCGATGAGCAGTTCTTC
.	TRBV5-6	.	TRBJ2-7	CASSLGRAPPLIHEQYF	TGTGCCAGCAGCTTGGGCAGGGCCCCCCCTCTTATCCACGAGCAGTACTTC
.	TRBV2	.	TRBJ1-2	CASLTDVGGYTF	TGTGCCAGCCTTACCGACGTCGGTGGCTACACCTTC
TRBD2	TRBV4-2	.	TRBJ2-7	CASSQVISGELEQYF	TGTGCCAGCAGCCAAGTGATTAGCGGGGAACTCGAGCAGTACTTC
.	TRBV7-9	.	TRBJ1-4	CASSNPHDGEKLFF	TGTGCCAGCAGCAACCCCCACGACGGGGAAAAACTGTTTTTT
.	TRBV7-8	.	TRBJ1-5	CASSLGGGYNQPQHF	TGTGCCAGCAGCTTAGGAGGGGGGTACAATCAGCCCCAGCATTTT
TRBD1	TRBV7-8	.	TRBJ1-4	CASSSFPGQGTNEKLFF	TGTGCCAGCAGCTCTTTCCCGGGACAGGGGACTAATGAAAAACTGTTTTTT
.	TRBV5-6	.	TRBJ1-3	CASSSDRRSGNTIYF	TGTGCCAGCAGCTCTGACAGGCGCTCTGGAAACACCATATATTTT
.	TRBV6-1	.	TRBJ2-5	CASSELRTPITGLRETQYF	TGTGCCAGCAGCGAACTCCGAACCCCTATTACAGGGTTGAGAGAGACCCAGTACTTC
TRBD1	TRBV29-1	.	TRBJ2-5	CSVDGDRGLETQYF	TGCAGCGTTGATGGGGACAGGGGTTTAGAGACCCAGTACTTC
.	TRBV7-9	.	TRBJ1-2	CASSLARGEAFYGYTF	TGTGCCAGCAGCTTAGCGCGGGGCGAGGCATTCTATGGCTACACCTTC
.	TRBV28	.	TRBJ1-1	CASSSIVETPSEAFF	TGTGCCAGCAGTTCCATTGTTGAGACACCGAGTGAAGCTTTCTTT
TRBD2	TRBV27	.	TRBJ2-7	CASSSAGGPYEQYF	TGTGCCAGCAGTTCTGCGGGAGGGCCTTACGAGCAGTACTTC
.	TRBV7-6	.	TRBJ1-2	CASSLDTIGGDYGYTF	TGTGCCAGCAGCTTAGACACGATCGGCGGGGACTATGGCTACACCTTC
.	TRBV28	.	TRBJ1-1	CASKRYTEAFF	TGTGCCAGCAAGCGGTACACTGAAGCTTTCTTT
.	TRBV7-2	.	TRBJ2-3	CASSLRSYRTDTQYF	TGTGCCAGCAGCTTAAGGTCTTACCGCACAGATACGCAGTATTTT
TRBD2	TRBV27	.	TRBJ2-7	CASSYSGSSYEQYF	TGTGCCAGCAGTTATAGCGGGAGCTCCTACGAGCAGTACTTC
TRBD2	TRBV7-9	once	TRBJ2-1	CAGLAENNEQFF	TGTGCCGGACTAGCGGAGAACAATGAGCAGTTCTTC
.	TRBV7-9	once	TRBJ2-5	CASSLAGWETQYF	TGTGCCAGCAGCTTAGCGGGGTGGGAGACCCAGTACTTC
.	TRBV15	.	TRBJ2-5	CATSRVKGDQETQYF	TGTGCCACCAGCAGAGTTAAGGGGGACCAAGAGACCCAGTACTTC
.	TRBV11-1	.	TRBJ2-3	CASSAPEFIRTDTQYF	TGTGCCAGCAGCGCTCCGGAGTTTATCCGCACAGATACGCAGTATTTT
TRBD2	TRBV7-9	.	TRBJ2-7	CASSSGTGGYEQYF	TGTGCCAGCAGCTCCGGGACGGGGGGCTACGAGCAGTACTTC
.	TRBV19	.	TRBJ2-2	CASSMYWEAGELFF	TGTGCCAGTAGTATGTATTGGGAAGCCGGGGAGCTGTTTTTT
TRBD2	TRBV4-1	.	TRBJ2-2	CASRRAGGPYTGELFF	TGCGCCAGCAGGAGAGCGGGAGGGCCTTACACCGGGGAGCTGTTTTTT
TRBD2	TRBV6-1	.	TRBJ2-1	CASSKVGLADGGEQFF	TGTGCCAGCAGTAAAGTCGGGCTAGCGGACGGGGGTGAGCAGTTCTTC
.	TRBV5-8	.	TRBJ2-7	CASSLADDYEQYF	TGTGCCAGCAGCTTGGCAGATGACTACGAGCAGTACTTC
TRBD1	TRBV28	.	TRBJ1-5	CASTDQIGTGVYSNQPQHF	TGTGCCAGCACTGATCAAATCGGGACAGGGGTTTATAGCAATCAGCCCCAGCATTTT
.	TRBV19	once	TRBJ2-5	CASSPRQDYQETQYF	TGTGCCAGTAGTCCCCGGCAGGACTATCAAGAGACCCAGTACTTC
.	TRBV4-3	.	TRBJ2-7	CASSLHGYGGWLACSYEQYF	TGCGCCAGCAGCCTCCATGGCTATGGGGGGTGGCTAGCGTGTTCCTACGAGCAGTACTTC
.	TRBV27	.	TRBJ1-4	CASSLSLGTPGEKLFF	TGTGCCAGCAGTTTATCGCTCGGGACACCCGGTGAAAAACTGTTTTTT
.	TRBV7-9	.	TRBJ2-7	CASSPWDTYEQYF	TGTGCCAGCAGCCCGTGGGACACCTACGAGCAGTACTTC
TRBD1	TRBV7-8	.	TRBJ2-5	CASSLFPGQVWAETQYF	TGTGCCAGCAGCCTTTTTCCGGGACAGGTATGGGCAGAGACCCAGTACTTC